Listed below are T cell receptor beta chains from one sample, sequenced in a study of technical replicates of blood from four donors. Here immunoSEQ multiplex PCR was the method, and the copy in TCRdb shows in-frame clones only, minus some. The table records approximately 94,000 clones, 90% to 96% of them present only once. The sequenced material came from T cells isolated from PBMCs. The receptor set was obtained from a human donor in good health. Each CDR3 is given with its conserved first and last residue. Fields, in order: clone size, D gene, V gene, J gene, CDR3 protein, CDR3 DNA. The D gene is left open where the match is weak. A clone size is listed for some rows: how often the clone was seen (once, few, many), or a class if it is expanded.

-	-	TRBV6-1	TRBJ2-7	CASSEGPGEQYF	TGTGCCAGCAGTGAAGGCCCCGGCGAGCAGTACTTC
-	TRBD1	TRBV6-6	TRBJ1-5	CASSYEPGTGHLQHF	TGTGCCAGCAGTTACGAGCCCGGGACAGGGCACCTCCAGCATTTT
once	-	TRBV18	TRBJ1-1	CASSPLINTEAFF	TGTGCCAGCTCACCACTAATAAACACTGAAGCTTTCTTT
-	TRBD1	TRBV28	TRBJ1-2	CASSLQGAHIYGYTF	TGTGCCAGCAGTTTGCAGGGGGCGCATATCTATGGCTACACCTTC
-	-	TRBV4-2	TRBJ2-5	CASSQEDSLQETQYF	TGTGCCAGCAGCCAAGAGGACTCCCTGCAAGAGACCCAGTACTTC
-	-	TRBV5-5	TRBJ1-3	CASSLWTASGNTIYF	TGTGCCAGCAGCTTGTGGACAGCCTCTGGAAACACCATATATTTT
-	-	TRBV6-5	TRBJ1-2	CASSYSGYEGYTF	TGTGCCAGCAGTTATTCAGGGTACGAAGGCTACACCTTC
-	TRBD2	TRBV7-3	TRBJ2-3	CASSLRRERELADTQYF	TGTGCCAGCAGCTTACGCCGGGAGCGGGAGTTGGCAGATACGCAGTATTTT
-	TRBD1	TRBV10-3	TRBJ2-5	CAITRDRDETQYF	TGTGCCATCACCCGGGACAGGGATGAGACCCAGTACTTC
-	TRBD1	TRBV28	TRBJ1-2	CASSSGTGSYGYTF	TGTGCCAGCAGTTCCGGGACAGGCTCCTATGGCTACACCTTC
-	-	TRBV7-9	TRBJ2-7	CASSLGSVSSYEQYF	TGTGCCAGCAGCTTAGGGTCCGTCAGCTCCTACGAGCAGTACTTC
-	-	TRBV9	TRBJ1-1	CASSGTPSNTEAFF	TGTGCCAGCAGCGGGACACCTTCGAACACTGAAGCTTTCTTT
-	-	TRBV5-6	TRBJ2-7	CASSFYGYEQYF	TGTGCCAGCAGCTTCTATGGTTACGAGCAGTACTTC
-	TRBD2	TRBV11-2	TRBJ2-3	CASSLVVAGVIDTQYF	TGTGCCAGCAGCTTAGTGGTAGCGGGAGTAATAGATACGCAGTATTTT
-	-	TRBV18	TRBJ2-7	CASSPAGPSYEQYF	TGTGCCAGCTCACCGGCAGGCCCCTCCTACGAGCAGTACTTC
-	-	TRBV6-6	TRBJ2-3	CASSLGSDTQYF	TGTGCCAGCAGCCTCGGGTCAGATACGCAGTATTTT
-	-	TRBV5-1	TRBJ1-5	CASSLDGGGGNQPQHF	TGCGCCAGCAGCTTGGATGGGGGCGGTGGTAATCAGCCCCAGCATTTT
-	-	TRBV5-5	TRBJ1-5	CASSPWTNSNQPQHF	TGTGCCAGCAGCCCATGGACAAATAGCAATCAGCCCCAGCATTTT
-	TRBD2	TRBV2	TRBJ2-1	CASSAGTSGYNEQFF	TGTGCCAGCAGTGCCGGGACTAGCGGCTACAATGAGCAGTTCTTC
-	-	TRBV6-1	TRBJ1-3	CASSFQTAYGNTIYF	TGTGCCAGCAGTTTCCAGACAGCGTACGGAAACACCATATATTTT
-	TRBD1	TRBV30	TRBJ1-2	CAWSPGQGDYGYTF	TGTGCCTGGAGTCCTGGACAGGGAGACTATGGCTACACCTTC
-	TRBD2	TRBV5-1	TRBJ2-1	CASSLLVGTSGRANEQFF	TGCGCCAGCAGCTTGTTAGTAGGGACTAGCGGGAGGGCCAATGAGCAGTTCTTC
-	-	TRBV4-1	TRBJ2-5	CASSRRFQETQYF	TGCGCCAGCAGCCGCAGGTTCCAAGAGACCCAGTACTTC
-	-	TRBV4-3	TRBJ1-4	CASSQQGPEKLFF	TGCGCCAGCAGCCAACAGGGCCCCGAAAAACTGTTTTTT
-	-	TRBV29-1	TRBJ2-7	CSVAQGQREQYF	TGCAGCGTTGCGCAGGGGCAGAGAGAGCAGTACTTC
-	-	TRBV19	TRBJ1-2	CASSIQTYGYTF	TGTGCCAGTAGTATCCAGACTTATGGCTACACCTTC
-	TRBD1	TRBV19	TRBJ1-1	CASSTTGETEAFF	TGTGCCAGTAGCACCACAGGGGAAACTGAAGCTTTCTTT
-	TRBD1	TRBV6-5	TRBJ2-7	CASTIQGFSYEQYF	TGTGCCAGCACCATACAGGGGTTCTCCTACGAGCAGTACTTC
once	TRBD1	TRBV28	TRBJ1-3	CASSYRGAGNTIYF	TGTGCCAGCAGTTACAGGGGGGCTGGAAACACCATATATTTT
-	-	TRBV4-1	TRBJ1-3	CASSQDLNTIYF	TGCGCCAGCAGCCAAGATCTAAACACCATATATTTT
-	TRBD2	TRBV7-2	TRBJ2-5	CASSLVAGVGETQYF	TGTGCCAGCAGCTTAGTAGCGGGAGTAGGGGAGACCCAGTACTTC
once	-	TRBV9	TRBJ1-1	CASSVDMNTEAFF	TGTGCCAGCAGCGTAGACATGAACACTGAAGCTTTCTTT
-	TRBD1	TRBV11-3	TRBJ1-2	CASSGQGSYGYTF	TGTGCCAGCAGCGGACAGGGCTCATATGGCTACACCTTC
-	TRBD2	TRBV30	TRBJ2-3	CAWRGLAGIKTRTDTQYF	TGTGCCTGGAGGGGACTAGCGGGAATTAAAACCCGCACAGATACGCAGTATTTT
-	TRBD2	TRBV5-1	TRBJ2-3	CASSPLAGADTQYF	TGCGCCAGCAGCCCGCTAGCGGGGGCAGATACGCAGTATTTT
-	-	TRBV7-2	TRBJ2-2	CASSADSSFTGELFF	TGTGCCAGCAGCGCGGACAGTTCCTTCACCGGGGAGCTGTTTTTT
once	-	TRBV27	TRBJ1-5	CASSFAGRDQPQHF	TGTGCCAGCAGTTTTGCAGGGAGGGATCAGCCCCAGCATTTT
-	-	TRBV7-6	TRBJ1-1	CASSSVENTEAFF	TGTGCCAGCAGCTCAGTTGAGAACACTGAAGCTTTCTTT
-	-	TRBV4-1	TRBJ2-1	CASSPPGSYNEQFF	TGCGCCAGCAGCCCCCCGGGATCCTACAATGAGCAGTTCTTC
-	-	TRBV5-1	TRBJ2-5	CASSLVGNYLETQYF	TGCGCCAGCAGCTTGGTTGGTAATTACTTGGAGACCCAGTACTTC
-	-	TRBV18	TRBJ1-2	CASSPVATESNYGYTF	TGTGCCAGCTCACCAGTAGCGACGGAGTCAAACTATGGCTACACCTTC
-	TRBD1	TRBV7-6	TRBJ2-3	CASSLAVGQGADTQYF	TGTGCCAGCAGCTTAGCGGTAGGACAGGGGGCAGATACGCAGTATTTT
-	-	TRBV5-1	TRBJ2-7	CASRVDSSYEQYF	TGCGCCAGCAGGGTTGACAGCTCCTACGAGCAGTACTTC
-	-	TRBV9	TRBJ1-3	CASSVSGEQGSGNTIYF	TGTGCCAGCAGCGTTTCTGGGGAACAGGGCAGTGGAAACACCATATATTTT
-	-	TRBV20-1	TRBJ2-1	CSAPRTGEQFF	TGCAGTGCTCCTAGGACGGGAGAGCAGTTCTTC
-	-	TRBV10-3	TRBJ2-7	CAISDRVYEQYF	TGTGCCATCAGTGACAGGGTGTACGAGCAGTACTTC
-	-	TRBV18	TRBJ1-5	CASSPEGEGNQPQHF	TGTGCCAGCTCACCTGAGGGGGAAGGCAATCAGCCCCAGCATTTT
-	-	TRBV18	TRBJ2-3	CASSPGLTDTQYF	TGTGCCAGCTCACCCGGACTGACAGATACGCAGTATTTT
-	-	TRBV18	TRBJ1-5	CASSPQRDQPQHF	TGTGCCAGCTCACCTCAACGGGATCAGCCCCAGCATTTT
-	-	TRBV18	TRBJ2-7	CASSPLLSYEQYF	TGTGCCAGCTCACCACTTCTCTCCTACGAGCAGTACTTC
-	TRBD2	TRBV7-9	TRBJ2-3	CASSLDGRGTDTQYF	TGTGCCAGCAGCTTGGACGGGAGGGGCACAGATACGCAGTATTTT
-	-	TRBV6-5	TRBJ2-1	CASSYSTSRNEQFF	TGTGCCAGCAGTTACTCGACTAGTAGAAATGAGCAGTTCTTC
-	TRBD1	TRBV19	TRBJ2-5	CASSTGTGAVTQYF	TGTGCCAGTAGTACTGGGACAGGGGCGGTGACCCAGTACTTC
-	TRBD1	TRBV14	TRBJ2-1	CASSQDAGGWYKFF	TGTGCCAGCAGCCAAGATGCAGGGGGATGGTATAAGTTCTTC
-	-	TRBV7-2	TRBJ2-2	CASSRGTYRIPGELFF	TGTGCCAGCAGCCGGGGGACGTATCGAATTCCCGGGGAGCTGTTTTTT
-	TRBD2	TRBV14	TRBJ2-1	CASSRLAGHNEQFF	TGTGCCAGCAGCCGACTAGCGGGACATAATGAGCAGTTCTTC
-	TRBD2	TRBV7-7	TRBJ2-1	CASSLSSGSSYNEQFF	TGTGCTAGCAGCTTGTCTAGCGGTAGCTCCTACAATGAGCAGTTCTTC
once	TRBD2	TRBV7-3	TRBJ2-2	CASSLLLSSGSAGELFF	TGTGCCAGCAGCTTATTACTGTCTAGCGGGAGCGCCGGGGAGCTGTTTTTT